One and the same sample provided the 11 T cell receptor beta chains below, sequenced in a study of blood T cell repertoires in COVID-19. This table comes from immunoSEQ multiplex PCR, and its TCRdb copy is limited to in-frame clones, with some not included. Of 250,000 to 300,000 clones in the sample, nearly 90% were seen once. Material: peripheral blood. All receptors come from a woman in her 30s with acute or convalescent COVID-19.

CDR3: CAWRNGDHSGANVLTF. In nucleotides, the CDR3 is TGTGCCTGGAGGAACGGAGACCACTCTGGGGCCAACGTCCTGACTTTC. This sequence joins TRBV30 and TRBJ2-6; D is uncertain. Germline-derived CDR1 and CDR2 are GTSNPN and SVGIG (reference sequence). V shed 3 bases and J shed 0 bases, with 12 bases lying between them. The CDR3 length is 16 residues.

The V gene is TRBV12-3 or TRBV12-4, the J gene TRBJ2-7; 9 bases match TRBD1. With 9 bases clipped from V and 5 bases from J, the junction kept 8 bases outside the gene matches. The CDR3 sequence is 13 residues long. CDR3 amino acids: CASRTGAWNEQYF. Here the CDR3 DNA reads TGTGCCAGTAGGACAGGGGCTTGGAACGAGCAGTACTTC.

This clone was detected only once. The V and J genes are TRBV7-3 and TRBJ1-1; D uncertain. V lost 5 bases, J lost 4 bases, and 11 bases lay in between. The CDR3 length is 13 residues. Germline CDR1 SGHTA, CDR2 FQGTGA. CDR3 sequence reads: CASSRAVGTEAFF. For the CDR3, the DNA is TGTGCCAGCAGCCGAGCGGTAGGCACTGAAGCTTTCTTT.

The chain couples TRBV7-5 to TRBJ1-2. TRBV7-5 is shown as a pseudogene. CDR3 length equals 14 residues. The CDR3 DNA is TGTGCCAGAAGCTTATGTGGGGGACTTATTGGCTACACCTTC. It encodes CARSLCGGLIGYTF.

The V and J genes are TRBV6-5 and TRBJ2-5, with TRBD2 identical over 13 bases. Germline CDR1 reads MNHEY; CDR2 reads SVGAGI. The CDR3 runs 16 residues. V was clipped by 1 base and J by 5 bases; unmatched bases: 4. The CDR3 region has the DNA TGTGCCAGCAGTTACTGGACTAGCGGGAGAGGGGAGACCCAGTACTTC. Amino acid sequence: CASSYWTSGRGETQYF.

A word on this clone: At one end, the junction sequence differs from germline, possibly due to a read error. This chain connects TRBV2 to TRBJ1-5; D uncertain. CDR1 and CDR2 from the germline V gene are SNHLY and FYNNEI. CDR3 size: 14 residues. The CDR3 DNA follows: TGTGCCAGCAGGGAAGGCTATAGCAATCAGCCCCAGCATTTT. Amino acid sequence: CASREGYSNQPQHF.

The genes are TRBV3-1 (or the pseudogene TRBV3-2) and TRBJ1-3; D is possibly TRBD1 (6 bases). Deletions cut 1 base from V and 1 base from J, with 11 bases between. The CDR3 length is 16 residues. CDR1 LGHDT and CDR2 YNNKEL come from the germline V gene (reference sequence). CDR3 nucleotide sequence: TGTGCCAGCAGCCAAGGGCCGCAGGGGTCTGGAAACACCATATATTTT. This codes for CASSQGPQGSGNTIYF.

The J gene is TRBJ1-2, the V gene TRBV18, with D perhaps matching TRBD1 (5 bases). Per germline, CDR1 KGHSH and CDR2 LQKENI. The CDR3 extends over 14 amino acids. The V end was cut by 3 bases, the J end by 5 bases, with 13 bases between. CDR3 loop: CASSPATAPYGYTF. For the CDR3, the DNA is TGTGCCAGCTCACCTGCGACAGCGCCGTATGGCTACACCTTC.

This clone was recorded only once. This chain joins TRBV9 and TRBJ2-1; 9 positions agree with TRBD2. The CDR3 spans 17 residues. The V and J ends lost 3 bases and 3 bases, in that order; junction bases with no gene match: 10. Germline lookup yields CDR1 SGDLS and CDR2 YYNGEE. CDR3 region: CASSATTAGGSYNEQFF. CDR3 DNA: TGTGCCAGCAGCGCCACCACAGCGGGAGGCAGCTACAATGAGCAGTTCTTC.

The chain combines TRBV11-3 with TRBJ2-1, with a possible D match to TRBD1 (6 bases). The CDR3 length is 14 residues. V dropped 5 bases and J dropped 6 bases, with 14 bases sitting between them. Per germline, CDR1 SGHNT and CDR2 YENEEA. Here the CDR3 DNA reads TGTGCCAGCAGCGGACAGCAAGGTGGCAATGAGCAGTTCTTC. This sequence encodes CASSGQQGGNEQFF.

The V gene is TRBV12-5, the J gene TRBJ2-7; the match to TRBD2 covers 7 bases. V lost 5 bases to trimming and J lost 3 bases; unmatched junction nucleotides: 10. CDR3 size: 15 residues. CDR1 is LGHNT, CDR2 FRNRAP, per germline. DNA of the CDR3: TGTGCTAGTGGTCCCCGGGGTAGCGGGCTCTACGAGCAGTACTTC. Translated: CASGPRGSGLYEQYF.